Below are 28 T cell receptor beta chains sequenced from a single sample in a study of blood T cell repertoires in COVID-19. The data were produced by immunoSEQ multiplex PCR, yet TCRdb's version contains in-frame clones alone and is incomplete. The sample holds approximately 150,000 clones; around 90% are singletons and the top ten take 3% to 4.5%. Sequenced: peripheral blood. The receptors come from a woman aged 55-70 years who had recovered from COVID-19.

This clone has a single count. The J gene is TRBJ2-2, the V gene TRBV6-1, with 7 nucleotides matching TRBD2. V lost 3 bases and J lost 7; bases outside the gene matches: 5. The CDR3 has 14 residues. Looked up from germline, CDR1 is MNHNS and CDR2 is SASEGT. The CDR3 is CASSEPRGVGELFF. CDR3 sequence (DNA): TGTGCCAGCAGTGAGCCCCGGGGGGTCGGGGAGCTGTTTTTT.

The rearrangement uses TRBV28 and TRBJ2-7; D unresolved. The CDR3 loop spans 12 amino acids. Germline lookup yields CDR1 MDHEN and CDR2 SYDVKM. Trimming took off 5 bases at V and 2 bases at J, with 7 bases between the two ends. The CDR3 is CASSNEAYEQYF. CDR3 in DNA: TGTGCCAGCAGTAATGAGGCCTACGAGCAGTACTTC.

The chain combines TRBV3-1 (or the pseudogene TRBV3-2) with TRBJ1-3, with 8 bases matching TRBD1. The CDR3 covers 15 residues. After removal of 7 bases from V and 1 base from J, the junction contained 6 bases not matched to a gene. Germline V gene data show CDR1 as LGHDT and CDR2 as YNNKEL (reference sequence). The CDR3, as DNA: TGTGCCAGCACCCCCCGGGACAGGTCTGGAAACACCATATATTTT. Its translation is CASTPRDRSGNTIYF.

This chain connects TRBV7-3 to TRBJ2-3, with no clear D. The V end was cut by 4 bases, the J end by 13 bases, with 18 bases between. Germline CDR1 is SGHTA and CDR2 is FQGTGA. The CDR3 is made up of 13 amino acids. In DNA, the CDR3 is TGTGCCAGCAGCTCGTCCTACAGAAGTGATAAGTATTTT. Translating gives CASSSSYRSDKYF.

The V and J genes are TRBV2 and TRBJ2-7, with D possibly being TRBD2 (5 bases). CDR3 length equals 11 residues. V was cut by 5 bases and J by 7 bases, with 9 bases left in between. From germline, CDR1 is SNHLY and CDR2 FYNNEI. CDR3 sequence: CASSSWEEQYF. The CDR3 DNA reads TGTGCCAGCAGTAGCTGGGAGGAGCAGTACTTC.

This clone has just a few counts. The J gene is TRBJ2-7, the V gene TRBV5-1; 10 bases map to TRBD2. There are 15 residues in the CDR3. The V and J ends lost 6 bases and 2 bases, in that order; junction bases with no gene match: 8. Germline assignment: CDR1 SGHRS and CDR2 YFSETQ. The CDR3 sequence: CASKVLAGTTYEQYF. The CDR3 DNA is TGCGCCAGCAAAGTACTAGCGGGGACCACCTACGAGCAGTACTTC.

The V and J genes are TRBV18 and TRBJ1-1, with 7 bases fitting TRBD1. This CDR3 has 18 amino acids. V gave up 3 bases and J gave up 0 bases; unmatched junction bases: 13. CDR1 and CDR2 from the germline V gene are KGHSH and LQKENI. The CDR3 DNA reads as TGTGCCAGCTCACCCCCGCGGGGACAGAGAGTGATGAACACTGAAGCTTTCTTT. Amino acids: CASSPPRGQRVMNTEAFF.

The V and J genes are TRBV7-8 and TRBJ1-1; D is possibly TRBD1 (5 bases). The CDR3 runs to 15 residues. CDR1 SGHVS and CDR2 FQNEAQ come from the germline V gene. V was pared by 0 bases and J by 4 bases, with 12 bases between. The CDR3 DNA reads as TGTGCCAGCAGCTTAGCGTTACCCGGGGGCACTGAAGCTTTCTTT. It translates to CASSLALPGGTEAFF.

V is TRBV29-1 and J is TRBJ1-1; 7 bases are a match to TRBD1. J lost 6 bases, V lost 7 bases, and 17 bases had no gene match. Germline V gene sequence: CDR1 SQVTM, CDR2 ANQGSEA. This CDR3 contains 15 residues. In nucleotides, the CDR3 is TGCAGCGAAGGCTTCCAGGGGGGCGATTCTGCTGAAGCTTTCTTT. Protein product: CSEGFQGGDSAEAFF.

The genes are TRBV7-3 and TRBJ2-5, with 11 bases lining up with TRBD1. The germline V gene encodes CDR1 SGHTA and CDR2 FQGTGA. V lost 5 bases, J lost 5 bases, and 7 bases stayed unmatched. This CDR3 contains 15 residues. The CDR3: CASSPGTGGQETQYF. CDR3 DNA: TGTGCCAGCAGCCCCGGGACAGGGGGTCAGGAGACCCAGTACTTC.

The rearrangement uses TRBV6-5 and TRBJ1-5, with 7 bases lining up with TRBD1. This CDR3 comprises 14 residues. The ends lost 7 bases at V and 3 bases at J; junction bases unmatched: 6. CDR1 is MNHEY and CDR2 is SVGAGI in the germline V gene. CDR3 in DNA: TGTGCCAGCAAGACCAGGGGGACCAATCAGCCCCAGCATTTT. Protein product: CASKTRGTNQPQHF.

V usage is TRBV7-8 and J usage is TRBJ1-2, with 7 bases aligning to TRBD1. Germline assignment: CDR1 SGHVS and CDR2 FQNEAQ. J lost 5 bases, V lost 5 bases, and 8 bases had no gene match. There are 14 residues in the CDR3. CDR3 nucleotides: TGTGCCAGCAGCCTTCGACAGGGCCTATATGGCTACACCTTC. Residues: CASSLRQGLYGYTF.

This clone was counted once. CDR3 loop: CASSRTTGTSGNTIYF. DNA of the CDR3: TGTGCCAGCAGCCGCACGACAGGGACCTCTGGAAACACCATATATTTT. The chain links TRBV3-1 (or the pseudogene TRBV3-2) to TRBJ1-3, with 7 positions matching TRBD1. The germline V gene has CDR1 LGHDT and CDR2 YNNKEL (reference sequence). Unmatched junction bases numbered 6, after V lost 4 bases and J lost 0 bases. This CDR3 comprises 16 residues.

The V call is TRBV6-5, the J call TRBJ2-7; TRBD2 aligns across 8 bases. The CDR3 has 14 amino acids. Per the germline V gene, CDR1 is MNHEY and CDR2 is SVGAGI. V gave up 5 bases and J gave up 4 bases; unmatched junction bases: 7. CDR3 coding DNA: TGTGCCAGCAGTCGGGGGGGGCCGACGTACGAGCAGTACTTC. Residues: CASSRGGPTYEQYF.

V is TRBV5-6 and J is TRBJ2-5; a possible D gene is TRBD2 (6 bases). CDR1 is SGHDT, CDR2 YYEEEE, per germline. Trimming removed 3 bases from V and 8 bases from J, with 26 bases in between. This CDR3 comprises 17 residues. CDR3 sequence: CASSWGLAGVVGKTQYF. CDR3 in DNA: TGTGCCAGCAGCTGGGGACTGGCGGGTGTCGTCGGGAAAACCCAGTACTTC.

This clone was found a few times. This rearrangement joins TRBV27 to TRBJ1-3; 7 bases match TRBD1. V lost 3 bases, J lost 0 bases, and 2 bases stayed unmatched. The CDR3 is 15 amino acids. Germline CDR1 and CDR2: MNHEY and SMNVEV (reference sequence). The CDR3 DNA sequence: TGTGCCAGCAGTTTGACAGGGACCTCTGGAAACACCATATATTTT. Translation gives CASSLTGTSGNTIYF.

The chain joins TRBV6-5 to TRBJ1-1; tentative D call: TRBD1 (6 bases). V was clipped by 5 bases and J by 4 bases, with 14 bases between them. Looked up from germline, CDR1 is MNHEY and CDR2 is SVGAGI. CDR3 length equals 14 residues. CDR3 loop: CASSRTRGGTEAFF. CDR3 DNA sequence: TGTGCCAGCAGTAGGACCAGGGGCGGCACTGAAGCTTTCTTT.

The rearrangement joins TRBV21-1 to TRBJ2-2; the table's D call, TRBD1, was not checked against the DNA. TRBV21-1 counts as a pseudogene. The CDR3 covers 18 residues. CDR3 bases: TGTGCCAGCAGCAAAAGGAGGGGCCACAGGGGGCTAACCGGGGAGCTGTTTTTT. Amino acid sequence: CASSKRRGHRGLTGELFF.

The chain joins TRBV3-1 (or the pseudogene TRBV3-2) to TRBJ2-2; D gene ambiguous. Germline loops: CDR1 LGHDT, CDR2 YNNKEL (reference sequence). CDR3 length: 13 amino acids. V was shortened by 4 bases and J by 3 bases, with 6 bases between the two germline ends. CDR3 nucleotides: TGTGCCAGCAGCCCCCTCCACACCGGGGAGCTGTTTTTT. Protein product: CASSPLHTGELFF.

The genes are TRBV11-1 and TRBJ2-3; 8 nucleotides match TRBD1. Germline V CDR1 and CDR2: SGHAT, FQDESV (reference sequence). Unmatched junction bases numbered 6, after V lost 5 bases and J lost 2 bases. The CDR3 sequence is 15 residues long. CDR3 bases: TGTGCCAGCAGCCCCCGGGACAGGTACACAGATACGCAGTATTTT. It yields the protein CASSPRDRYTDTQYF.

The gene calls are TRBV5-1 and TRBJ1-4, with 7 bases that match TRBD1. Germline V gives CDR1 SGHRS, CDR2 YFSETQ. CDR3 length: 16 amino acids. V shed 0 bases, J shed 2 bases, and the junction held 4 bases outside the gene matches. The CDR3 DNA is TGCGCCAGCAGCTTGGGCCAGGGGGTGACTAATGAAAAACTGTTTTTT. It is translated as CASSLGQGVTNEKLFF.

A remark on this clone: One end of the junction varies from germline; a read error may be responsible. This chain uses TRBV18 with TRBJ1-2, with TRBD1 matching over 9 bases. This CDR3 comprises 15 residues. The germline CDR1 and CDR2 sequences are KGHSH and LQKENI. CDR3 sequence reads: CASTPSRDRAPSYTF. The CDR3 region has the DNA TGTGCCAGCACACCATCCCGGGACAGGGCCCCTAGCTACACCTTC.

This chain uses TRBV24-1 with TRBJ2-2; 13 bases line up with TRBD2. CDR3 length: 18 amino acids. Trimming took 0 bases from V and 7 from J; bases not matched to a gene: 7. CDR1 KGHDR and CDR2 SFDVKD come from the germline V gene. This chain's CDR3 is CATSDLTSGGAKDGELFF. DNA of the CDR3: TGTGCCACCAGTGATTTGACTAGCGGGGGGGCTAAGGACGGGGAGCTGTTTTTT.

The chain combines TRBV5-8 with TRBJ2-1; a weak D match, TRBD1 (7 bases). Germline V gene data show CDR1 as SGHTS and CDR2 as YDEGEE. The CDR3 sequence is 17 residues long. Trimming stripped 0 bases from V and 3 bases from J, with 16 bases between. The CDR3 region has the DNA TGTGCCAGCAGCTTGGGCCCCGCCAGGGGGGTCTACAATGAGCAGTTCTTC. It codes for CASSLGPARGVYNEQFF.

This clone was found a few times. The chain links TRBV7-9 to TRBJ1-4, with D unresolved. Per the germline V gene, CDR1 is SEHNR and CDR2 is FQNEAQ (reference sequence). This CDR3 has 15 residues. Trimming stripped 0 bases from V and 6 bases from J, with 11 bases between. The CDR3 spells CASSLAAGGYEKLFF. CDR3 coding DNA: TGTGCCAGCAGCTTAGCGGCAGGAGGTTATGAAAAACTGTTTTTT. The full variable domain, completed using reference TRBV7-9 and TRBJ1-4, is DTGVSQNPRHKITKRGQNVTFRCDPISEHNRLYWYRQTLGQGPEFLTYFQNEAQLEKSRLLSDRFSAERPKGSFSTLEIQRTEQGDSAMYLCASSLAAGGYEKLFFGSGTQLSVL.

V usage is TRBV2 and J usage is TRBJ1-3, with TRBD1 as a possible D gene (5 bases). Per germline, CDR1 SNHLY and CDR2 FYNNEI. V was clipped by 7 bases and J by 0 bases, with 16 bases between them. The CDR3 is made up of 16 amino acids. CDR3 nucleotide sequence: TGTGCCAGCATCCTGGGACTGCTACACTCTGGAAACACCATATATTTT. This encodes CASILGLLHSGNTIYF.

The chain has TRBV11-1 and TRBJ2-7, with D possibly TRBD2 on 6 matching bases. The CDR3 totals 13 residues. The germline V and J ends were trimmed by 2 bases and 7 bases, with 12 bases remaining between them. Germline V lookup: CDR1 SGHAT, CDR2 FQDESV (reference sequence). The CDR3 DNA reads TGTGCCAGCAGCTTACTCCCAGGGAGGGAGCAGTACTTC. This translates into CASSLLPGREQYF. The full variable domain, rest sourced from reference TRBV11-1 and TRBJ2-7, is EAEVAQSPRYKITEKSQAVAFWCDPISGHATLYWYRQILGQGPELLVQFQDESVVDDSQLPKDRFSAERLKGVDSTLKIQPAELGDSAMYLCASSLLPGREQYFGPGTRLTVT.

CDR3 coding DNA: TGTGCCAGCACCCGTCGGGACAGGGGGTACGAGCAGTACTTC. Encoded protein: CASTRRDRGYEQYF. The rearrangement uses TRBV27 and TRBJ2-7, with TRBD1 matching over 11 bases. The CDR3 spans 14 residues. Trimming took 7 bases from V and 4 from J; bases not matched to a gene: 6. Germline CDR1 reads MNHEY; CDR2 reads SMNVEV (reference sequence).